Listed below are T cell receptor beta chains from one sample, sequenced in a study of blood T cell repertoires in COVID-19. Repertoires were generated with immunoSEQ multiplex PCR, while TCRdb's copy carries only in-frame clones and drops some. The sample contains 250,000 to 350,000 clones, over 75% of which appear only once. Sequencing used PBMCs or T cells enriched from blood (not recorded which). These receptors originate from a woman aged 25-40 years who had recovered from COVID-19. CDR3s include the opening cysteine and the closing phenylalanine or tryptophan. A D gene is named only where the DNA matches it firmly. Size tells how often a clone was seen (once, few, many) or the class of an expanded clone, and some rows leave it out.

cdr3_aa cdr3_nt d_call clone_size j_call cdr3_length v_call
CASSLALAGGPSVGETQYF TGCGCCAGCAGCTTGGCGCTAGCGGGGGGGCCATCCGTCGGAGAGACCCAGTACTTC TRBD2 NA TRBJ2-5 19 TRBV5-1
CASSYNRGLNQPQHF TGTGCCAGCAGCTACAACAGGGGATTGAATCAGCCCCAGCATTTT TRBD1 NA TRBJ1-5 15 TRBV5-5
CASSLVRGDGYTF TGTGCCAGCAGTTTGGTCAGGGGGGACGGCTACACCTTC TRBD1 NA TRBJ1-2 13 TRBV12-3/TRBV12-4
CASSLSGSNQPQHF TGTGCCAGCAGCCTGTCGGGGAGCAATCAGCCCCAGCATTTT NA NA TRBJ1-5 14 TRBV3-1/TRBV3-2
CASSVSPVNTEAFF TGTGCCAGCAGCGTATCTCCAGTGAACACTGAAGCTTTCTTT NA NA TRBJ1-1 14 TRBV9
CASSPRGKRSAGLAKNIQYF TGTGCCAGCTCACCACGGGGAAAGAGATCAGCGGGCCTAGCCAAAAACATTCAGTACTTC NA once TRBJ2-4 20 TRBV18
CASSLGTVGNTIYF TGTGCCAGCAGCCTTGGGACAGTTGGAAACACCATATATTTT TRBD1 NA TRBJ1-3 14 TRBV3-1/TRBV3-2
CSDIIGTKRDGYTF TGCAGCGACATTATCGGGACTAAGAGGGATGGCTACACCTTC NA NA TRBJ1-2 14 TRBV29-1
CSVEDRWAGEQFF TGCAGCGTTGAAGACAGATGGGCAGGTGAGCAGTTCTTC NA NA TRBJ2-1 13 TRBV29-1
CASSYTGPGELFF TGTGCCAGCAGTTATACAGGGCCCGGGGAGCTGTTTTTT NA NA TRBJ2-2 13 TRBV6-5
CASSLTGDSGNTIYF TGTGCCAGCAGCCTCACAGGGGATTCAGGAAACACCATATATTTT TRBD1 NA TRBJ1-3 15 TRBV3-1/TRBV3-2
CASSHIGRGNYGYTF TGCGCCAGCAGCCATATCGGACGGGGTAACTATGGCTACACCTTC NA NA TRBJ1-2 15 TRBV4-1
CASSQDGSTDTQYF TGTGCCAGCTCACAGGACGGTAGCACAGATACGCAGTATTTT NA NA TRBJ2-3 14 TRBV7-3
CASAWGSLATNEKLFF TGTGCCAGCGCCTGGGGCAGTCTGGCAACTAATGAAAAACTGTTTTTT NA NA TRBJ1-4 16 TRBV28
CATQREGALNTEAFF TGTGCCACACAACGAGAGGGGGCTCTGAACACTGAAGCTTTCTTT TRBD1 NA TRBJ1-1 15 TRBV6-5
CASSQIPGLAGAQETQYF TGTGCCAGCAGTCAGATCCCCGGACTAGCGGGGGCTCAAGAGACCCAGTACTTC TRBD2 NA TRBJ2-5 18 TRBV6-6
CASSVDGRGNQPQHF TGTGCCAGCAGCGTAGATGGTCGGGGCAATCAGCCCCAGCATTTT NA NA TRBJ1-5 15 TRBV9
CASSPPQGVWDGYTF TGTGCCAGCAGCCCACCACAGGGGGTGTGGGATGGCTACACCTTC TRBD1 NA TRBJ1-2 15 TRBV7-2
CASSLTSGTDTQYF TGCGCCAGCAGCTTAACTAGCGGGACAGATACGCAGTATTTT TRBD2 NA TRBJ2-3 14 TRBV5-1
CASRGWAATNEKLFF TGTGCCAGCAGAGGTTGGGCCGCAACTAATGAAAAACTGTTTTTT NA few TRBJ1-4 15 TRBV27
CASSSNYGYTF TGTGCCAGCAGCTCGAACTATGGCTACACCTTC NA once TRBJ1-2 11 TRBV7-9
CASSGTSGSPGELFF TGTGCCAGCAGTGGGACTAGCGGCAGCCCCGGGGAGCTGTTTTTT TRBD2 NA TRBJ2-2 15 TRBV27
CASRSTGTGYEKLFF TGTGCCAGCAGATCCACCGGGACAGGGTATGAAAAACTGTTTTTT TRBD1 few TRBJ1-4 15 TRBV2
CASSSSSGLNDNEQFF TGTGCCAGCAGCTCCTCTAGCGGATTAAACGACAATGAGCAGTTCTTC TRBD2 NA TRBJ2-1 16 TRBV7-9
CASSFFDRYGTEAFF TGTGCCAGCAGCTTCTTTGACAGGTACGGTACTGAAGCTTTCTTT NA NA TRBJ1-1 15 TRBV5-6
CASSPVPLRRLSGNTIYF TGTGCCAGCAGCCCGGTCCCGCTACGAAGACTTTCTGGAAACACCATATATTTT NA NA TRBJ1-3 18 TRBV12-1
CASTTSGIGETQYF TGTGCCAGCACCACTAGCGGGATAGGGGAGACCCAGTACTTC TRBD2 NA TRBJ2-5 14 TRBV28
CASSTAGDTGELFF TGTGCCAGCAGTACGGCCGGGGACACCGGGGAGCTGTTTTTT NA NA TRBJ2-2 14 TRBV6-4
CASSQIGEETQYF TGTGCCAGCAGCCAGATCGGGGAAGAGACCCAGTACTTC NA NA TRBJ2-5 13 TRBV5-4
CASNRGGSSYEQYF TGTGCCAGTAATCGGGGGGGAAGCTCCTACGAGCAGTACTTC TRBD2 NA TRBJ2-7 14 TRBV19
CASSLAVIGNTIYF TGTGCCAGCAGCTTGGCCGTAATTGGAAACACCATATATTTT NA NA TRBJ1-3 14 TRBV5-6
CASSPGLAGADEQFF TGTGCCAGTAGTCCAGGACTAGCGGGAGCAGATGAGCAGTTCTTC TRBD2 NA TRBJ2-1 15 TRBV19
CASTPGGRGGGNTIYF TGTGCCAGCACCCCAGGGGGCCGGGGAGGGGGAAACACCATATATTTT TRBD1 NA TRBJ1-3 16 TRBV2
CASSSGTGDTGELFF TGTGCCAGCAGTTCAGGGACTGGGGACACCGGGGAGCTGTTTTTT NA NA TRBJ2-2 15 TRBV6-5
CASSLDGYAFF TGTGCCAGCAGCCTAGACGGGTACGCTTTCTTT NA NA TRBJ1-1 11 TRBV11-2
CASSVRGSSGNTIYF TGTGCCAGCAGTGTTCGGGGATCCTCTGGAAACACCATATATTTT NA NA TRBJ1-3 15 TRBV2
CASSPGTNYGYTF TGTGCCAGCAGTCCAGGGACTAACTATGGCTACACCTTC NA NA TRBJ1-2 13 TRBV28
CASSKGVPGGLSYNSPLHF TGTGCCAGCAGCAAAGGAGTCCCAGGGGGCCTCTCCTATAATTCACCCCTCCACTTT NA NA TRBJ1-6 19 TRBV21-1
CASSWDLGSGRAYEQYF TGCGCCAGCAGCTGGGATCTAGGAAGCGGGAGGGCCTACGAGCAGTACTTC TRBD2 NA TRBJ2-7 17 TRBV5-1
CASSTRQPPSYEQYF TGTGCCAGCAGTACGCGACAGCCCCCTTCCTACGAGCAGTACTTC NA NA TRBJ2-7 15 TRBV27
CSAFSGGYTF TGCAGTGCTTTCTCCGGTGGCTACACCTTC NA NA TRBJ1-2 10 TRBV20-1
CASSFRQGYEQYF TGCGCCAGCAGCTTCAGACAAGGCTACGAGCAGTACTTC NA NA TRBJ2-7 13 TRBV5-1
CASSAQGGGGQPMNTEAFF TGTGCCAGCAGCGCACAAGGTGGAGGGGGACAGCCCATGAACACTGAAGCTTTCTTT TRBD1 NA TRBJ1-1 19 TRBV9
CASSVDDRVFEAFF TGTGCCAGCAGCGTAGATGACAGAGTTTTTGAAGCTTTCTTT NA once TRBJ1-1 14 TRBV9
CAISDGGETQYF TGTGCCATCAGTGACGGTGGAGAGACCCAGTACTTC NA once TRBJ2-5 12 TRBV10-3